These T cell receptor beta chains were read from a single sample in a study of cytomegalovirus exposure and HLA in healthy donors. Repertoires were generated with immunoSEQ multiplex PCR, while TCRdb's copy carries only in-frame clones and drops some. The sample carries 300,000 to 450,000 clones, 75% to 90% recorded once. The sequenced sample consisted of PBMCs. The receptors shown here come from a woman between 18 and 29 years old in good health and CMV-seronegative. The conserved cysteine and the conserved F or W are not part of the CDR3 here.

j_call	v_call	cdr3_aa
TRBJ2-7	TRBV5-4	ASSLGGGSSYEQY
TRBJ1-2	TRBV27	ASTSLSGGRDYGYT
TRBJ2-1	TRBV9	ASSVALTSGRNEQF
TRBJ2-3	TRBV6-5	ASSYSLRGDTQY
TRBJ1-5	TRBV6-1	ASSVDRGRNQPQH
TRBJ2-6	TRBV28	ASSLAEGANVLT
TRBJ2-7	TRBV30	AWSLASGGYYEQY
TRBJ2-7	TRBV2	ASRTGFSAEQY
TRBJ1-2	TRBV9	ASSGTGGLANYGYT
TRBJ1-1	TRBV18	ASSPTGGFGTEAF
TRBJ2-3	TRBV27	ASSRAGGRSTDTQY
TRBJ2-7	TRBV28	ATSGAPLYYEQY
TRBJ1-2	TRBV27	ASRPRGMRLGYT
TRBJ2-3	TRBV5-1	ASSLESSALDTQY
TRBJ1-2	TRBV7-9	ASSLGGSYGYT
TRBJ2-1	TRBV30	AWSVVGGVYNEQF
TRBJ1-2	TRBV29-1	SVGPPISGGADYGYT
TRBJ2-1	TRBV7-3	ASSHSPGLIKNEQF
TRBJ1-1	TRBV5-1	ASRGQMNTEAF
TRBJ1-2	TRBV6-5	ASSYFSGAANYGYT
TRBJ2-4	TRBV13	ASSRDRERRTKNIQY
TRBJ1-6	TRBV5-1	ASSPGTGGNNSPLH
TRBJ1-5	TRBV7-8	ASSPNHRRGNQPQH
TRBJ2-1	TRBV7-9	ASSADLLGQGF
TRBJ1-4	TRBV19	ASQDQGALKLF
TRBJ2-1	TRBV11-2	ASSLDRRASGGYEQF
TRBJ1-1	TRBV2	ASSGRTGGAMNTEAF
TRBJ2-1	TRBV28	ASSGGSLGEQF
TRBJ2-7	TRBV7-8	ASSLGRQGARREQY
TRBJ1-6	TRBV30	AWSPAGDENSPLH
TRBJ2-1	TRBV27	ASSLYLGLSGEQF
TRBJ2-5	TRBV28	ATSARQPGETQY
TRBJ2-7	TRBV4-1	ASSRLAGGDYEQY
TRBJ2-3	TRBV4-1	ASSHPQGSQPGDTQY
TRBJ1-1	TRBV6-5	ASSSRGRSKNTEAF
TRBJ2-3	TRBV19	ASKGGLDTDTQY
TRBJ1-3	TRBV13	ASSFGSSGNTIY
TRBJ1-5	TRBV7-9	ASRSAGPNQPQH
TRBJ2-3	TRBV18	ASSPLTSGVSTDTQY
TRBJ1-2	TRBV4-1	ASSQGQGTKNYGYT
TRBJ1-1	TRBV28	ASSLRGIGFTEAF
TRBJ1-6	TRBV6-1	ASSLQGAGSPLH
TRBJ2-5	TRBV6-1	ASSADSAWETQY
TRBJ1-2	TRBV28	ASSLVGPNYGYT
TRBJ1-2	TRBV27	ASSSLGTGVANYGYT
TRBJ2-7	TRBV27	ASSLRVGGRKDEQY
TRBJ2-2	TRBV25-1	ASGSTDSNTGELF
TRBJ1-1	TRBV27	ASSPSAPGQEAF
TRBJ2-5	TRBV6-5	ASRRSTGPVETQY
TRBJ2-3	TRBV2	ASRDRLRNTQY
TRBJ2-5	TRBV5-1	ASSLGTGVQETQY